The TCR beta chain described here comes from a study of OX40 agonist ivuxolimab in advanced cancers. Study background: Patients treated during dose escalation were battling hepatocellular carcinoma, melanoma, renal cell or head and neck cancer. The mean age was about 61 years, ranging from about 23 to 79, with 82.7% of participants male.

Measured with immunoSEQ multiplex PCR; TCRdb has only the in-frame clones, and not every one. The profile covers roughly 38,000 clones, with approximately 90% appearing a single time and under 25% taken by the ten largest. Findings and caveats of the study: Normalized T-cell clonal expansion was also low in some nonresponders. Clonal expansion among partial responders at 0.1-3.0 mg/kg ranked near the lowest.

Details on this clone: What it binds is not known.

Trimming took 4 bases from V and 4 from J, leaving 11 bases between them. Germline V lookup: CDR1 SGDLS, CDR2 YYNGEE. CDR3 size: 13 residues. The chain has TRBV9 and TRBJ1-2, with D perhaps matching TRBD1 (6 bases). This TCR was sampled from an adult with an advanced solid tumor such as melanoma, head and neck, liver or kidney cancer. The material sequenced was CD4+ or CD8+ T cells sorted from blood, taken in a trial of the OX40 agonist ivuxolimab. The CDR3 is CASSNRQAYGYTF. CDR3 sequence (DNA): TGTGCCAGCAGCAACCGACAGGCCTATGGCTACACCTTC.